This TCR beta chain is drawn from a study of shared clonotypes between healthy human individuals. The CDR3 is 14 residues long. CDR1 and CDR2 (germline): MNHEY, SMNVEV (reference sequence). V dropped 2 bases and J dropped 14; count of bases not matched to a gene: 9. It was into CD45RA+ naive and CD45RA-negative memory subsets that the CD4+ cells were split. Sorted subsets were amplified in replicate PCRs using 150 to 250 ng DNA, about 30,000 T cell genomes. Sequencing was performed with immunoSEQ multiplex PCR; in TCRdb, only in-frame clones are kept and a portion is missing. The data hold 2 million to 2.5 million clones, with approximately 96% observed a single time.

The sequencing input was naive CD4+ T cells sorted from blood. Subset noted: CD45RA+ positively selected. The sequence was obtained from a man aged 18 to 30 in good health. The chain carries TRBV27 and TRBJ1-6; 7 nucleotides align to TRBD1. CDR3 amino acids: CASSLGTAGNTLHF. The CDR3 DNA follows: TGTGCCAGCAGTTTAGGGACAGCCGGGAATACCCTCCACTTT.